This entry lists 3 T cell receptor beta chains sequenced from one sample in a study of T cells in Graves' hyperthyroidism and ophthalmopathy. Template material for amplifying TCR beta CDR3 regions consisted of RNA transcripts. During a first-round RT-PCR of the TCR CDR3, the HTBI primer set was used. TCRdb itself ran the multiplex PCR reads through MiXCR, one entry per CDR3 protein. The table shows around 390,000 distinct CDR3 sequences, with approximately 15% occurring only once. Sequencing input: blood. The receptors shown here come from a woman aged 30 to 39 with Graves' ophthalmopathy.

The table lists this clonotype with many counts. The chain has TRBV11-2 and TRBJ2-1; D uncertain. From germline, CDR1 is SGHAT and CDR2 FQNNGV. The CDR3 extends over 17 amino acids. V was cut by 6 bases and J by 6 bases, with 24 bases left in between. The CDR3: CASSPLEFQLSSNEQFF. CDR3 coding DNA: TGTGCCAGCAGTCCCTTAGAGTTCCAGCTGTCATCCAATGAGCAGTTCTTC.

The sample holds many counts of this clonotype. The rearrangement links TRBV15 to TRBJ1-1, with D uncertain. V was clipped by 0 bases and J by 5 bases, with 16 bases between them. Germline V gene sequence: CDR1 LNHNV, CDR2 YYDKDF (reference sequence). The CDR3 runs to 16 residues. CDR3 sequence reads: CATSRDINPYRTEAFF. CDR3 sequence (DNA): TGTGCCACCAGCAGAGATATAAACCCTTATAGGACTGAAGCTTTCTTT.

This chain joins TRBV7-9 and TRBJ1-3; no reliable D call. The germline CDR1 and CDR2 sequences are SEHNR and FQNEAQ (reference sequence). V was cut by 5 bases and J by 3 bases, with 23 bases left in between. The CDR3 consists of 18 residues. The CDR3 coding sequence is TGTGCCAGCAGCGCCCCTTGGATTCGCCGGGAGAGTGGAAACACCATATATTTT. Its translation: CASSAPWIRRESGNTIYF. Combining the CDR3 with reference TRBV7-9 and TRBJ1-3 gives the whole variable domain DTGVSQNPRHKITKRGQNVTFRCDPISEHNRLYWYRQTLGQGPEFLTYFQNEAQLEKSRLLSDRFSAERPKGSFSTLEIQRTEQGDSAMYLCASSAPWIRRESGNTIYFGEGSWLTVV.